Below, 14 T cell receptor beta chains from the same sample are listed, as sequenced in a study of cytomegalovirus exposure and HLA in healthy donors. Measured with immunoSEQ multiplex PCR; TCRdb has only the in-frame clones, and not every one. The sample gives fewer than 250,000 clones, approximately 80% of which show up once; over 13% is in the top ten. The sequencing input was PBMCs. Receptors originate from a woman younger than 45 in good health and CMV-seropositive.

The V gene is TRBV11-2, the J gene TRBJ2-1; tentatively, D is TRBD1 (6 bases). CDR3 size: 14 residues. The V gene lost 5 bases and the J gene lost 5 bases, with 13 bases spanning the gap. Germline CDR1 and CDR2: SGHAT and FQNNGV. This CDR3 reads CASSQSPGDNEQFF. CDR3 DNA sequence: TGTGCCAGCAGCCAGAGTCCAGGGGACAATGAGCAGTTCTTC.

In this sample, this clone turned up once. The rearrangement uses TRBV27 and TRBJ1-4, with D uncertain. The germline V gene has CDR1 MNHEY and CDR2 SMNVEV (reference sequence). The CDR3 covers 17 residues. V was shortened by 4 bases and J by 0 bases, with 15 bases between the two germline ends. The CDR3, as DNA: TGTGCCAGCAGTTGGTCGGCTACCCGTGCAACTAATGAAAAACTGTTTTTT. It specifies CASSWSATRATNEKLFF. The complete variable domain, with remaining parts taken from reference TRBV27 and TRBJ1-4, reads EAQVTQNPRYLITVTGKKLTVTCSQNMNHEYMSWYRQDPGLGLRQIYYSMNVEVTDKGDVPEGYKVSRKEKRNFPLILESPSPNQTSLYFCASSWSATRATNEKLFFGSGTQLSVL.

The chain recombines TRBV30 with TRBJ2-7; 8 bases map to TRBD2. V shed 4 bases and J 4 bases; nucleotides not matched to a gene: 3. Germline CDR1 and CDR2: GTSNPN and SVGIG (reference sequence). The CDR3 is 12 amino acids. The chain's CDR3 is CAWISGTYEQYF. The CDR3 nucleotides are TGTGCCTGGATTAGCGGGACATACGAGCAGTACTTC.

The chain recombines TRBV11-2 with TRBJ2-7, with D perhaps matching TRBD1 (6 bases). The length of the CDR3 is 14 residues. CDR1 is SGHAT and CDR2 is FQNNGV in the germline V gene. V lost 3 bases and J lost 1, with 10 bases in between. As DNA, the CDR3 is TGTGCCAGCAGCTTCTCAGGGGCATCCTACGAGCAGTACTTC. Its protein is CASSFSGASYEQYF.

The chain uses TRBV6-5 and TRBJ2-7, with D unclear. Germline values: CDR1 MNHEY, CDR2 SVGAGI. CDR3 length: 13 amino acids. The germline V and J ends were trimmed by 2 bases and 0 bases, with 5 bases remaining between them. CDR3 coding DNA: TGTGCCAGCAGTTACGCAGTCTCCTACGAGCAGTACTTC. It translates to CASSYAVSYEQYF.

The V gene is TRBV9, the J gene TRBJ2-2; no firm D call. Trimming left V 0 bases short and J 1 base short, with 13 bases between. Germline-derived CDR1 and CDR2 are SGDLS and YYNGEE. The CDR3 totals 17 residues. CDR3 DNA sequence: TGTGCCAGCAGCGTAGATGATGTTATCATGAACACCGGGGAGCTGTTTTTT. Residues: CASSVDDVIMNTGELFF.

In nucleotides, the CDR3 is TGTGCCAGCTGGGAAAGGGGATTGGTCAATCAGCCCCAGCATTTT. Encoded protein: CASWERGLVNQPQHF. This chain connects TRBV28 to TRBJ1-5; possible D gene TRBD1, 5 bases. The V end was cut by 8 bases, the J end by 3 bases, with 17 bases between. CDR1 MDHEN and CDR2 SYDVKM come from the germline V gene. The CDR3 loop spans 15 amino acids.

The V call is TRBV11-2, the J call TRBJ1-1; perhaps TRBD1 as D (5 bases). V lost 2 bases to trimming and J lost 10 bases, with 11 bases between them. From germline, CDR1 is SGHAT and CDR2 FQNNGV. This CDR3 is 12 amino acids long. CDR3 nucleotides: TGTGCCAGCAGCTTACTTTCCGGGGGAGCTTTCTTT. The encoded protein is CASSLLSGGAFF.

This rearrangement joins TRBV4-3 to TRBJ2-3; 8 nucleotides align to TRBD2. CDR1 and CDR2 (germline): LGHNA, YSLEER. The trim removed 4 bases at V and 4 bases at J, leaving 10 bases unmatched. The CDR3 has 16 amino acids. CDR3 DNA sequence: TGCGCCAGCAGCCTCGCTCAGGGACTAGTCCCAGATACGCAGTATTTT. This gives the protein CASSLAQGLVPDTQYF.

The chain recombines TRBV9 with TRBJ1-2, with D uncertain. The CDR3 totals 13 residues. Trimming took 4 bases from V and 8 from J, leaving 15 bases between them. The V gene's germline CDR1 is SGDLS and CDR2 YYNGEE. The CDR3 region is CASSPLLLDGYTF. The CDR3 nucleotides are TGTGCCAGCAGCCCTCTCCTCCTCGACGGCTACACCTTC.

The chain is built from TRBV29-1 and TRBJ2-7, with 9 bases matching TRBD1. Per germline, CDR1 SQVTM and CDR2 ANQGSEA. Germline trimming cut 1 base from V and 3 bases from J; bases unmatched to any gene: 1. CDR3 length equals 13 residues. The CDR3 region is CSVEGDRDYEQYF. The CDR3, as DNA: TGCAGCGTTGAAGGGGACAGGGACTACGAGCAGTACTTC.

This clone has a handful of counts. This sequence joins TRBV6-5 and TRBJ1-2; D is ambiguous. In germline, CDR1 is MNHEY, CDR2 SVGAGI. The CDR3 sequence is 11 residues long. Trimming took off 11 bases at V and 1 base at J, with 8 bases between the two ends. The CDR3 DNA sequence: TGTGCCGCCGGGTATAACTATGGCTACACCTTC. This encodes CAAGYNYGYTF.

J is TRBJ2-3 and V is TRBV11-3; no clear D. The CDR3 runs 13 residues. The V gene lost 5 bases and the J gene lost 6 bases, with 12 bases spanning the gap. CDR1 is SGHNT and CDR2 is YENEEA in the germline V gene. CDR3 sequence reads: CASSPMRSDTQYF. The CDR3 DNA reads TGTGCCAGCAGCCCGATGCGTTCGGATACGCAGTATTTT.

This clone was seen once. This rearrangement joins TRBV6-5 to TRBJ2-3; D gene unclear. Germline loops: CDR1 MNHEY, CDR2 SVGAGI. V lost 6 bases to trimming and J lost 5 bases, with 6 bases between them. The CDR3 has 11 amino acids. CDR3 region: CASRWVDTQYF. Here the CDR3 DNA reads TGTGCCAGCAGATGGGTAGATACGCAGTATTTT.